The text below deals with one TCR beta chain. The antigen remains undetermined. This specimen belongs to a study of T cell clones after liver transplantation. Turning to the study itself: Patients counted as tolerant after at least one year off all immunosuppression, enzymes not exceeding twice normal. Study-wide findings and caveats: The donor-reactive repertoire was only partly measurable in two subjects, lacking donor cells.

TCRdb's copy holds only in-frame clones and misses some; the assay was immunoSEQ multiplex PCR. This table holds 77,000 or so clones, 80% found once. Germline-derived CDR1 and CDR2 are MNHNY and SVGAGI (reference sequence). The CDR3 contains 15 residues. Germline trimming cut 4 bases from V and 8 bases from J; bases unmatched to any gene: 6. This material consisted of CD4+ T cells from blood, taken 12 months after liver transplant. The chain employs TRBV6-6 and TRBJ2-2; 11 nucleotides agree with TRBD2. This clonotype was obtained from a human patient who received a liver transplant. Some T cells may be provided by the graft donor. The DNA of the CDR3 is TGTGCCAGCAGTTCAGTAGCGGGAGGGGATGGGGAGCTGTTTTTT. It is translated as CASSSVAGGDGELFF.